Presented here are 18 T cell receptor beta chains from one specimen sequenced in a study of shared clonotypes between healthy human individuals (dated by TCRdb to 2018 to 2020). Libraries were made using the immunoSEQ multiplex PCR assay. This is the immuneACCESS table as TCRdb keeps it, with only in-frame sequences that have V and J called. A part of the clones is gone; compared with another copy, unresolved V genes explain less than half, and the rest is unexplained. The sample table holds about 2 million clones, of which 95% were seen once. More than 0.1% of the sample rests with the top ten. The specimen was naive CD4+ T cells sorted from blood. This specimen's cell subset or site label, interpreted: CD45RA+ positively selected. Receptors were obtained from a man aged 18 to 30 in good health.

The chain has TRBV27 and TRBJ2-1; 8 positions match TRBD1. CDR1 and CDR2 (germline): MNHEY, SMNVEV (reference sequence). The CDR3 has 14 residues. J was trimmed by 6 bases and V by 5 bases; bases with no gene match: 6. For the CDR3, the DNA is TGTGCCAGCAGTCAGGACAGGGTGAGCAATGAGCAGTTCTTC. It encodes CASSQDRVSNEQFF.

The J gene is TRBJ1-2, the V gene TRBV19; D gene unclear. From germline, CDR1 is LNHDA and CDR2 SQIVND (reference sequence). The CDR3 is made up of 13 amino acids. V lost 2 bases, J lost 5 bases, and 9 bases lay in between. CDR3 amino acids: CASSINVNYGYTF. CDR3 in DNA: TGTGCCAGTAGTATAAACGTGAATTATGGCTACACCTTC.

This sequence joins TRBV5-8 and TRBJ1-4; TRBD1 is a possible D gene (5 bases). V lost 5 bases to trimming and J lost 4 bases, with 12 bases between them. The CDR3 is 14 amino acids. Looked up from germline, CDR1 is SGHTS and CDR2 is YDEGEE. In DNA, the CDR3 is TGTGCCAGCAGTTCAATGGGACTTAATGAAAAACTGTTTTTT. Translating gives CASSSMGLNEKLFF.

Only a few counts were recorded for this clone. This rearrangement joins TRBV7-9 to TRBJ1-1; 8 nucleotides match TRBD1. The CDR3 has 16 amino acids. The germline V gene encodes CDR1 SEHNR and CDR2 FQNEAQ (reference sequence). The J segment lost 4 bases and the V segment lost 5 bases, leaving 12 bases of the junction unmatched. The CDR3 is CASSRQGLDLSTEAFF. For the CDR3, the DNA is TGTGCCAGCAGCCGACAGGGGTTGGACTTGAGCACTGAAGCTTTCTTT.

Here the CDR3 reads CASQMGFANTGELFF. CDR3 nucleotides: TGTGCCAGTCAAATGGGGTTCGCGAACACCGGGGAGCTGTTTTTT. The J gene is TRBJ2-2, the V gene TRBV6-5; D unresolved. CDR3 length: 15 residues. V gave up 9 bases and J gave up 0 bases, with 14 bases separating them. The V gene's germline CDR1 is MNHEY and CDR2 SVGAGI.

The gene calls are TRBV2 and TRBJ1-3; D gene uncertain. Trimming took 5 bases from V and 1 from J, leaving 9 bases between them. The CDR3 has 14 amino acids. Germline CDR1 reads SNHLY; CDR2 reads FYNNEI. The CDR3, as DNA: TGTGCCAGCAGTCCTCTGGGTTCTGGAAACACCATATATTTT. The encoded protein is CASSPLGSGNTIYF.

The CDR3 is CASTLGVVRRDGYTF. In DNA form, the CDR3 reads TGTGCCAGCACCTTAGGGGTGGTAAGAAGGGATGGCTACACCTTC. This chain links TRBV6-1 with TRBJ1-2, with a weak D call TRBD1 (5 bases). From germline, CDR1 is MNHNS and CDR2 SASEGT. This CDR3 has 15 amino acids. V was trimmed by 7 bases and J by 6 bases, leaving 21 bases between them.

The gene calls are TRBV7-2 and TRBJ2-7; no definite D call. Germline-derived CDR1 and CDR2 are SGHTA and FQGNSA. The CDR3 sequence is 14 residues long. With 1 base removed from V and 2 bases from J, the gap between germline ends came to 9 bases. The CDR3 region is CASSLGPAPYEQYF. The DNA for the CDR3 is TGTGCCAGCAGCTTAGGACCAGCTCCCTACGAGCAGTACTTC.

The gene calls are TRBV6-4 and TRBJ1-5; D uncertain. CDR3 length: 20 amino acids. Per germline, CDR1 MRHNA and CDR2 SNTAGT. Trimming pared 0 bases from V and 1 base from J, leaving 22 bases between. CDR3 loop: CASSDSIPRIPQASNQPQHF. CDR3 bases: TGTGCCAGCAGTGACTCCATCCCTCGAATACCCCAGGCGAGCAATCAGCCCCAGCATTTT.

CDR3 bases: TGCGCCAGCAGCGCAGGGGGTACTAGCACAGATACGCAGTATTTT. This encodes CASSAGGTSTDTQYF. The chain links TRBV5-1 to TRBJ2-3, with TRBD1 matching over 7 bases. With V trimmed by 4 bases and J by 0 bases, 5 bases remained unmatched. The CDR3 totals 15 residues. Germline lookup yields CDR1 SGHRS and CDR2 YFSETQ.

This chain uses TRBV29-1 with TRBJ2-7; D perhaps matches TRBD1 (6 bases). The CDR3 runs to 13 residues. Germline CDR1 and CDR2: SQVTM and ANQGSEA. V lost 3 bases to trimming and J lost 0 bases, with 9 bases between them. This CDR3 reads CSVDRDNSYEQYF. DNA for the CDR3: TGCAGCGTTGATCGGGACAACTCCTACGAGCAGTACTTC.

This clone was seen a single time. V gene TRBV2 combines with J gene TRBJ2-5, with TRBD1 matching 8 bases. Per germline, CDR1 SNHLY and CDR2 FYNNEI. The CDR3 consists of 13 residues. The J segment lost 2 bases and the V segment lost 7 bases, leaving 3 bases of the junction unmatched. The DNA for the CDR3 is TGTGCCAGCAACCGACAGGGGCAAGAGACCCAGTACTTC. It codes for CASNRQGQETQYF.

The gene calls are TRBV2 and TRBJ1-2; D is ambiguous. The CDR3 is 13 amino acids. CDR1 and CDR2 (germline): SNHLY, FYNNEI. The V gene lost 2 bases and the J gene lost 3 bases, with 7 bases spanning the gap. CDR3 region: CASSEHGHYGYTF. CDR3 DNA: TGTGCCAGCAGTGAACACGGACACTATGGCTACACCTTC.

The V call is TRBV10-1, the J call TRBJ1-2; 10 bases map to TRBD1. V lost 4 bases, J lost 0 bases, and 11 bases stayed unmatched. The length of the CDR3 is 18 residues. Germline CDR1 reads WNHNN; CDR2 reads SYGVQD (reference sequence). This CDR3 reads CASSVSGTGEKANYGYTF. CDR3 coding DNA: TGCGCCAGCAGTGTCTCAGGGACAGGGGAAAAAGCTAACTATGGCTACACCTTC.

The rearrangement joins TRBV7-8 to TRBJ1-1; the match to TRBD1 covers 7 bases. Per the germline V gene, CDR1 is SGHVS and CDR2 is FQNEAQ. With 5 bases clipped from V and 5 bases from J, the junction kept 5 bases outside the gene matches. The CDR3 loop spans 13 amino acids. CDR3: CASSVRGWTEAFF. The CDR3 coding sequence is TGTGCCAGCAGCGTCAGGGGGTGGACTGAAGCTTTCTTT. The whole variable domain, remainder taken from reference TRBV7-8 and TRBJ1-1, is GAGVSQSPRYKVAKRGQDVALRCDPISGHVSLFWYQQALGQGPEFLTYFQNEAQLDKSGLPSDRFFAERPEGSVSTLKIQRTQQEDSAVYLCASSVRGWTEAFFGQGTRLTVV.

The chain carries TRBV10-3 and TRBJ2-7, with 7 positions matching TRBD1. The junction had 0 bases not matched to a gene; V was cut back by 4 bases and J by 0 bases. Germline V lookup: CDR1 ENHRY, CDR2 SYGVKD. The CDR3 totals 13 residues. CDR3 in amino acids: CAISGDSSYEQYF. CDR3 nucleotide sequence: TGTGCCATCAGTGGGGACAGCTCCTACGAGCAGTACTTC.

The chain is built from TRBV5-6 and TRBJ1-2, with 7 bases aligning to TRBD1. J was trimmed by 0 bases and V by 3 bases; bases with no gene match: 2. The germline V gene encodes CDR1 SGHDT and CDR2 YYEEEE. The CDR3 has 14 residues. The CDR3 here is CASSSGQANYGYTF. In DNA, the CDR3 is TGTGCCAGCAGCTCAGGACAGGCTAACTATGGCTACACCTTC.

V and J are TRBV6-5 and TRBJ1-5; a weak D match, TRBD1 (6 bases). The germline CDR1 and CDR2 sequences are MNHEY and SVGAGI. V was clipped by 6 bases and J by 7 bases, with 16 bases between them. The CDR3 length is 14 residues. The CDR3 DNA reads TGTGCCAGCAGCCCCAGTACAGGGAGGCAGCCCCAGCATTTT. Protein: CASSPSTGRQPQHF.